This TCR beta chain derives from a study of Ad26.COV2.S vaccination and SARS-CoV-2 variants. This table comes from immunoSEQ multiplex PCR, and its TCRdb copy is limited to in-frame clones, with some not included. Counted here are about 87,000 clones, under 90% occurring once; the ten biggest clones make up approximately 15%. Of note for this clone: Its antigen is still unknown.

Broader study findings: After vaccination, substantial breadth of spike-specific CD8+ and CD4+ responses was reported. Relative to placebo recipients, vaccine recipients exhibited elevated spike-specific TCR breadth. Overall T cell responses may have been underestimated by the analyses of TCR breadth and depth.

Germline V gene sequence: CDR1 MDHEN, CDR2 SYDVKM. V gave up 5 bases and J gave up 2 bases, with 21 bases separating them. This CDR3 is built from 17 residues. The sequencing used peripheral blood, collected after recovery from COVID-19. The rearrangement links TRBV28 to TRBJ2-5; D is perhaps TRBD2 (6 bases). The origin of this receptor is a human donor who had recovered from COVID-19. The CDR3 sequence: CASSPGGSGLGQETQYF. CDR3 nucleotides: TGTGCCAGCAGTCCCGGGGGTAGCGGCCTGGGGCAAGAGACCCAGTACTTC.